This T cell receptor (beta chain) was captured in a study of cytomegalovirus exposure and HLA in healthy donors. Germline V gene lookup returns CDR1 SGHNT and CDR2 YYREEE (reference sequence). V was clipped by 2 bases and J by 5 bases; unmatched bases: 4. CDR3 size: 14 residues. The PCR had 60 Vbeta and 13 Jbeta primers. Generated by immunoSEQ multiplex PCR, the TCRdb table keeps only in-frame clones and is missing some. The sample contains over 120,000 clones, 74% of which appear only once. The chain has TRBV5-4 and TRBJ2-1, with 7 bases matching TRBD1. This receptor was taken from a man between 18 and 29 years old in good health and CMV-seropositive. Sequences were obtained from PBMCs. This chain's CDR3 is CASSFGGQNNEQFF. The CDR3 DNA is TGTGCCAGCAGCTTTGGGGGACAGAACAATGAGCAGTTCTTC.